This entry lists 3 T cell receptor beta chains sequenced from one sample in a study of memory CD4+ T cells and cytomegalovirus serostatus (dated by TCRdb to between 2018 and 2021). Single viable CD3+CD4+CD8-CD45RO+ cells were sorted as memory CD4+ T cells on a FACSAria II. The library relied on the immunoSEQ multiplex PCR assay. TCRdb holds this immuneACCESS table with in-frame rearrangements only. Some clones are missing; in checked studies, unresolved V genes explain under half, and the rest has no known cause. For this sample there are approximately 44,000 clones; over 65% appear just once. Clones ranked in the top ten supply approximately 1.9% of the sample. Source material: memory CD4+ T cells from blood. The source is an adult in good health and CMV-seronegative.

This clone has only a few counts. The chain combines TRBV11-1 with TRBJ2-5; possibly TRBD1 or TRBD2 for D (6 bases each). The CDR3 consists of 15 residues. The ends were cut back, 1 base at V and 5 bases at J, with 14 bases in the middle. Germline loops: CDR1 SGHAT, CDR2 FQDESV (reference sequence). CDR3 nucleotide sequence: TGTGCCAGCAGCTTAGAAGGGGGGCTAGGGGAGACCCAGTACTTC. Translating gives CASSLEGGLGETQYF.

The CDR3 reads CASSTGGGYGYTF. CDR3 DNA sequence: TGTGCCAGCAGTACAGGGGGCGGGTATGGCTACACCTTC. The V and J genes are TRBV27 and TRBJ1-2, with TRBD1 identical over 9 bases. CDR3 length equals 13 residues. Germline V CDR1 and CDR2: MNHEY, SMNVEV (reference sequence). The V segment lost 5 bases and the J segment 5 bases; nucleotides outside the gene matches: 3.

The V gene is TRBV5-4, the J gene TRBJ2-7; D is unresolved. This CDR3 region has 14 residues. CDR1 and CDR2 (germline): SGHNT, YYREEE (reference sequence). Trimming took off 0 bases at V and 6 bases at J, with 13 bases between the two ends. CDR3 sequence reads: CASSLAGFAGEQYF. DNA of the CDR3: TGTGCCAGCAGCTTGGCAGGTTTTGCAGGCGAGCAGTACTTC.